This T cell receptor beta chain was retrieved from a study of early stage breast cancer tumors (dated by TCRdb to the late 2010s). Concerning the study at large: Of the approximately 15 invasive breast tumors, twelve were found to be estrogen receptor-positive, progesterone receptor-positive and HER2-negative. Across all samples, 2,651,842 templates representing around 1 million unique clonotypes were detected. On average, each sample had roughly 9.7-fold read coverage. Most of the 12 ER+/PR+/HER2- tumors were invasive ductal carcinomas, while the other four were invasive lobular carcinomas. Broader findings and caveats from the paper: Compared with adjacent normal breast tissue, tumors had higher clonality and around 2.5-fold greater T cell density. Chain pairing and functional markers such as CD4, CD8 and FOXP3 were not captured by bulk genomic DNA sequencing of unsorted cells. Enriched TCRB sequences shared across patients were found to be mostly commonly generated sequences that were unlikely to play an important role in the tumor microenvironment. Because the cohort was small, a breakdown by tumor subtype could not be done. Repertoires from blood and normal breast were more alike than repertoires from blood and tumor, and in about 85% of the 16 patients, comparing each tissue with blood separated tumor from normal.

This clone has just one count. What this receptor recognizes is not known. Base quality data are lacking; no much larger clone is found one base away. The study profiled bulk TCR beta-chain repertoires in matched peripheral blood, tumor and adjacent normal breast tissue taken from approximately 16 patients with early-stage breast cancer. Before surgery, about 4.5-10 mL of whole blood was collected in EDTA tubes and processed within 2 hours. Ficoll-Paque centrifugation in SepMate-50 tubes was used to isolate peripheral blood mononuclear cells. PBMCs were cryopreserved in aliquots of roughly 1.8 to 4 million cells in around 90% FBS with around 10% DMSO and kept in liquid nitrogen. Genomic DNA was extracted with the Qiagen AllPrep DNA/RNA Mini kit. Two independent genomic DNA replicates were amplified for each sample, with around 0.5 ug used for blood and around 1.5 ug for tumor or normal breast. TCRB sequencing of genomic DNA was carried out with the ImmunoSeq Intro kit according to the manufacturer's instructions. For absolute quantification, the approximately 30-cycle multiplex PCR included proprietary primers along with spike-in control sequences. Single-end 150-bp reads were used to sequence an 87-bp fragment spanning the CDR3 and the flanking V and J genes. Seven samples, each with two replicates, were multiplexed per lane of an Illumina MiSeq using version 3.0 chemistry. The paper's processing steps were these. Raw data were processed with the vendor's proprietary pipeline, and both replicates were merged into a single result per sample. Clonotypes were defined as productive rearrangements sharing the V-gene family, CDR3 amino acid sequence and J-gene segment. Clonality was calculated as 1 minus the normalized Shannon entropy (Pielou evenness) of TCRB abundances. T cell density was estimated by dividing total templates by the number of input cells inferred from the DNA input amount. Total repertoire diversity and clonality were estimated with Recon using default parameters. A clonotype was considered tumor-enriched if its abundance in tumor exceeded 0.1% and was at least 32-fold higher than its abundance in normal breast. The immuneACCESS repertoire file appears here via TCRdb, limited to in-frame rearrangements. These files lack a portion of the clones; in checked studies, under half of the deficit traces to unresolved V genes, and the cause of the others is not known. V and J calls and clone size are given by that table; D and trimming were obtained from the DNA. For this sample the table gives more than 60,000 clones, of which approximately 80% were detected only once. The top ten clonotypes cover 3% to 3.5% of the sample.

The germline V gene (reference sequence) specifies MNHEY as CDR1 and SMNVEV as CDR2. The CDR3 sequence holds 13 residues, the cysteine and phenylalanine included. The kept DNA is CDR3 alone, 39 bases in frame from the first base. V and J lose 5 bases and 5 bases, and a span of 13 bases separates them. The specimen sequenced was blood. This chain is built from TRBV27 and TRBJ2-7; the D gene is tentatively TRBD1 or TRBD2, each matching 6 bases. The TCR originated in a person in their 60s with breast cancer. The DNA reads as follows: TGTGCCAGCAGTACCTTTAGGGGGGACGAGCAGTACTTC. It translates to CASSTFRGDEQYF.